The 30 T cell receptor beta chains below all came from one sample that was sequenced in a study of T cell responses to AZD1222 COVID-19 vaccine. The method was immunoSEQ multiplex PCR; TCRdb's version includes in-frame clones alone and lacks a portion of them. This sample has tens of thousands of clones, with approximately 89% found just once. The sequences come from peripheral blood, collected 28 days after the second AZD1222 dose. These receptors all stem from an adult who received the AZD1222 COVID-19 vaccine.

The chain has TRBV7-9 and TRBJ2-2; possibly TRBD1 for D (6 bases). Germline V gene data show CDR1 as SEHNR and CDR2 as FQNEAQ (reference sequence). Trimming removed 5 bases from V and 6 bases from J, with 19 bases in between. This CDR3 comprises 16 residues. This CDR3 reads CASSHGPRQASGELFF. In DNA, the CDR3 is TGTGCCAGCAGCCACGGACCTCGACAGGCTTCCGGGGAGCTGTTTTTT.

The rearrangement links TRBV4-3 to TRBJ2-1; 11 nucleotides match TRBD2. Trimming took 4 bases from V and 4 from J; bases not matched to a gene: 9. Per the germline V gene, CDR1 is LGHNA and CDR2 is YSLEER. CDR3 length: 17 residues. The CDR3 DNA sequence: TGCGCCAGCAGCCGGGATATGGGACTAGCGGTATACAATGAGCAGTTCTTC. It yields the protein CASSRDMGLAVYNEQFF.

The chain is built from TRBV2 and TRBJ2-3; D not resolved. CDR1 is SNHLY, CDR2 FYNNEI, per germline. Trimming took off 6 bases at V and 5 bases at J, with 9 bases between the two ends. The CDR3 has 12 residues. The CDR3 loop is CASRQAQDTQYF. The CDR3 bases are TGTGCCAGCAGGCAGGCGCAAGATACGCAGTATTTT.

The V gene is TRBV7-6, the J gene TRBJ2-2; TRBD2 agrees at 7 bases. Germline V CDR1 and CDR2: SGHVS, FNYEAQ. V trimming: 1 base; J trimming: 7 bases; junction bases outside the gene matches: 3. The CDR3 totals 14 residues. CDR3 DNA: TGTGCCAGCAGCTTAGTGCGGGAGAGCGGGGAGCTGTTTTTT. Translated: CASSLVRESGELFF.

In DNA, the CDR3 is TGTGCCAGCAGCTTACATCAGGGGGCGGTCTATGGCTACACCTTC. Residues: CASSLHQGAVYGYTF. The genes are TRBV11-1 and TRBJ1-2, with 8 bases lining up with TRBD1. Germline-derived CDR1 and CDR2 are SGHAT and FQDESV (reference sequence). CDR3 length: 15 residues. With V trimmed by 2 bases and J by 4 bases, 6 bases remained unmatched.

CDR3: CASSQDLGHPVRTQYF. CDR3 sequence (DNA): TGTGCCAGCAGCCAAGATTTAGGACACCCAGTACGGACCCAGTACTTC. The chain links TRBV4-2 to TRBJ2-5; D might be TRBD1 (5 bases). This CDR3 comprises 16 residues. In germline, CDR1 is LGHNA, CDR2 YNFKEQ. The V end was cut by 0 bases, the J end by 7 bases, with 18 bases between.

Points on this clone: Distinct nucleotide sequences in the sample also encode this CDR3. J is TRBJ2-3 and V is TRBV9, with no clear D. The CDR3 consists of 13 residues. Trimming stripped 0 bases from V and 4 bases from J, with 6 bases between. Germline-derived CDR1 and CDR2 are SGDLS and YYNGEE. The CDR3 coding sequence is TGTGCCAGCAGCGTAGGGAGCCCAGATACGCAGTATTTT. Protein: CASSVGSPDTQYF.

This clone was observed a handful of times. This chain joins TRBV25-1 and TRBJ1-1; a weak D match, TRBD1 (5 bases). Trimming took 6 bases from V and 8 from J, leaving 13 bases between them. Germline lookup yields CDR1 MGHDK and CDR2 SYGVNS. The CDR3 consists of 12 residues. The CDR3 DNA is TGTGCCAGCAGCATCGGGGGAGGCGAAGCTTTCTTT. It codes for CASSIGGGEAFF.

V gene TRBV9 combines with J gene TRBJ1-6; D is unclear. The germline CDR1 and CDR2 sequences are SGDLS and YYNGEE. Trimming removed 3 bases from V and 10 bases from J, with 11 bases in between. The CDR3 has 13 amino acids. DNA of the CDR3: TGTGCCAGCAGCGGACTATTGGGGTCACCCCTCCACTTT. It encodes CASSGLLGSPLHF. The whole variable domain, filled in from reference TRBV9 and TRBJ1-6, reads DSGVTQTPKHLITATGQRVTLRCSPRSGDLSVYWYQQSLDQGLQFLIQYYNGEERAKGNILERFSAQQFPDLHSELNLSSLELGDSALYFCASSGLLGSPLHFGNGTRLTVT.

The rearrangement joins TRBV7-3 to TRBJ2-3; a possible D gene is TRBD2 (6 bases). In germline, CDR1 is SGHTA, CDR2 FQGTGA. V was shortened by 5 bases and J by 2 bases, with 17 bases between the two germline ends. This CDR3 has 16 amino acids. The CDR3 nucleotides are TGTGCCAGCAGCGAAGGGACTCAACAGATCACAGATACGCAGTATTTT. Protein sequence: CASSEGTQQITDTQYF.

V gene TRBV6-5 combines with J gene TRBJ1-4; D may be TRBD1 (5 bases). Germline V gene data show CDR1 as MNHEY and CDR2 as SVGAGI. The CDR3 sequence is 15 residues long. Trimming shortened V by 0 bases and J by 2 bases, and 7 bases separated the two germline ends. DNA of the CDR3: TGTGCCAGCAGTTACTCCGGGGGGACTAATGAAAAACTGTTTTTT. The encoded protein is CASSYSGGTNEKLFF.

The CDR3 is CASSSYAGTDYGYTF. Written as DNA, the CDR3 is TGTGCCAGCAGCTCCTACGCCGGGACAGACTATGGCTACACCTTC. This chain connects TRBV7-9 to TRBJ1-2; 7 nucleotides align to TRBD1. This CDR3 comprises 15 residues. V dropped 4 bases and J dropped 3; count of bases not matched to a gene: 8. Germline V lookup: CDR1 SEHNR, CDR2 FQNEAQ (reference sequence).

This chain links TRBV5-8 with TRBJ2-7, with a tentative D call TRBD1 (6 bases). The CDR3 extends over 13 amino acids. Germline CDR1 SGHTS, CDR2 YDEGEE. V gave up 2 bases and J gave up 5 bases, with 11 bases separating them. The CDR3 loop is CASSLYYRDEQYF. CDR3 DNA: TGTGCCAGCAGCTTATATTACAGGGACGAGCAGTACTTC.

CDR3: CASDEGLADTDTQYF. CDR3 nucleotides: TGTGCTAGTGATGAGGGACTAGCTGACACAGATACGCAGTATTTT. The rearrangement links TRBV12-5 to TRBJ2-3; 9 bases map to TRBD2. The V gene's germline CDR1 is LGHNT and CDR2 FRNRAP. Unmatched junction bases numbered 7, after V lost 7 bases and J lost 2 bases. The CDR3 length is 15 residues.

The chain joins TRBV12-5 to TRBJ2-2; the match to TRBD2 covers 7 bases. The CDR3 sequence is 20 residues long. With 0 bases clipped from V and 4 bases from J, the junction kept 17 bases outside the gene matches. CDR1 is LGHNT, CDR2 FRNRAP, per germline. The CDR3 reads CASGLVLATREGIVTGELFF. For the CDR3, the DNA is TGTGCTAGTGGTTTGGTATTGGCCACGAGGGAGGGGATAGTCACCGGGGAGCTGTTTTTT. Variable domain in full (rest from reference TRBV12-5 and TRBJ2-2): DARVTQTPRHKVTEMGQEVTMRCQPILGHNTVFWYRQTMMQGLELLAYFRNRAPLDDSGMPKDRFSAEMPDATLATLKIQPSEPRDSAVYFCASGLVLATREGIVTGELFFGEGSRLTVL.

The table lists this clone with a few counts. The gene calls are TRBV7-6 and TRBJ1-1; no clear D gene. Trimming removed 3 bases at V and 1 base at J, with 6 bases between. The germline V gene encodes CDR1 SGHVS and CDR2 FNYEAQ. This CDR3 region has 13 residues. CDR3 sequence: CASSFKGNTEAFF. The CDR3 DNA is TGTGCCAGCAGCTTTAAAGGGAACACTGAAGCTTTCTTT.

V gene TRBV18 combines with J gene TRBJ2-1, with D perhaps TRBD2 (7 bases). Germline V CDR1 and CDR2: KGHSH, LQKENI. Trimming cost V 0 bases and J 1 base, with 16 bases left between them. The CDR3 totals 18 residues. CDR3 protein: CASSPPTGGGESYNEQFF. Here the CDR3 DNA reads TGTGCCAGCTCACCACCGACAGGTGGGGGGGAGTCCTACAATGAGCAGTTCTTC. The full variable domain, completed using reference TRBV18 and TRBJ2-1, is NAGVMQNPRHLVRRRGQEARLRCSPMKGHSHVYWYRQLPEEGLKFMVYLQKENIIDESGMPKERFSAEFPKEGPSILRIQQVVRGDSAAYFCASSPPTGGGESYNEQFFGPGTRLTVL.

The chain couples TRBV7-2 to TRBJ1-2, with no clear D. The germline CDR1 and CDR2 sequences are SGHTA and FQGNSA. V was trimmed by 4 bases and J by 8 bases, leaving 17 bases between them. The CDR3 has 14 amino acids. CDR3 in amino acids: CASSYGSDPRGYTF. The CDR3 nucleotides are TGTGCCAGCAGCTACGGTTCAGATCCCCGCGGCTACACCTTC.

This chain connects TRBV15 to TRBJ2-2; the D is unclear. The CDR3 loop spans 19 amino acids. Trimming took 0 bases from V and 0 from J, leaving 17 bases between them. The germline gives CDR1 LNHNV, CDR2 YYDKDF (reference sequence). Here the CDR3 reads CATSRDLPARITNTGELFF. The CDR3 DNA reads as TGTGCCACCAGCAGAGATTTGCCCGCGCGGATTACGAACACCGGGGAGCTGTTTTTT.

The V gene is TRBV7-9, the J gene TRBJ2-5; weak D call: TRBD2 (5 bases). Trimming took 3 bases from V and 3 from J, leaving 5 bases between them. The CDR3 has 12 amino acids. Germline V gives CDR1 SEHNR, CDR2 FQNEAQ (reference sequence). This CDR3 is CASSLGEETQYF. The CDR3 coding sequence is TGTGCCAGCAGCTTGGGAGAAGAGACCCAGTACTTC.

This chain joins TRBV5-5 and TRBJ2-1; D perhaps matches TRBD1 (5 bases). This CDR3 spans 13 amino acids. V dropped 4 bases and J dropped 10 bases, with 15 bases sitting between them. Germline V gene sequence: CDR1 SGHKS, CDR2 YYEKEE (reference sequence). CDR3 loop: CASSPSWGLEQFF. The CDR3 bases are TGTGCCAGCAGCCCGTCGTGGGGCTTGGAGCAGTTCTTC.

The V call is TRBV9, the J call TRBJ1-2; tentative D call: TRBD1 (6 bases). The CDR3 length is 13 residues. Germline V lookup: CDR1 SGDLS, CDR2 YYNGEE. Between the trimmed V and J ends, which lost 3 bases and 4 bases, there was a span of 10 bases. This CDR3 reads CASSGGTSYGYTF. DNA of the CDR3: TGTGCCAGCAGCGGAGGGACATCCTATGGCTACACCTTC.

The chain is built from TRBV18 and TRBJ1-4; D unresolved. Trimming removed 4 bases from V and 7 bases from J, with 19 bases in between. Germline values: CDR1 KGHSH, CDR2 LQKENI. This CDR3 contains 16 residues. The CDR3 reads CASSQASAAGSEKLFF. As DNA, the CDR3 is TGTGCCAGCTCACAGGCCTCCGCAGCGGGAAGTGAAAAACTGTTTTTT.

J is TRBJ1-2 and V is TRBV6-5; D gene unclear. V dropped 0 bases and J dropped 2 bases, with 10 bases sitting between them. Germline CDR1 is MNHEY and CDR2 is SVGAGI. The length of the CDR3 is 15 residues. The CDR3 coding sequence is TGTGCCAGCAGTTACTCCCGCGCGGCAAACTATGGCTACACCTTC. Protein: CASSYSRAANYGYTF.

V is TRBV9 and J is TRBJ2-1; no firm D call. The CDR3 is 17 amino acids. V gave up 4 bases and J gave up 5 bases, with 22 bases separating them. Germline V lookup: CDR1 SGDLS, CDR2 YYNGEE. The CDR3 sequence: CASSIQLAALHHNEQFF. For the CDR3, the DNA is TGTGCCAGCAGCATTCAGTTGGCGGCGTTACATCACAATGAGCAGTTCTTC.

The CDR3 here is CAWRIAGRETQYF. DNA of the CDR3: TGTGCCTGGAGGATAGCGGGGAGGGAGACCCAGTACTTC. The V gene is TRBV30, the J gene TRBJ2-5; the match to TRBD2 covers 8 bases. J lost 5 bases, V lost 3 bases, and 5 bases had no gene match. CDR3 size: 13 residues. Germline V gene data show CDR1 as GTSNPN and CDR2 as SVGIG (reference sequence).

The rearrangement links TRBV6-5 to TRBJ2-7; 8 nucleotides line up with TRBD2. V lost 4 bases to trimming and J lost 7 bases; unmatched junction nucleotides: 9. Looked up from germline, CDR1 is MNHEY and CDR2 is SVGAGI. The CDR3 length is 14 residues. CDR3 loop: CASSSRGGPEEQYF. Written as DNA, the CDR3 is TGTGCCAGCAGTTCCCGGGGGGGGCCGGAGGAGCAGTACTTC.

The chain joins TRBV4-2 to TRBJ2-6, with D perhaps TRBD1 or TRBD2 (5 bases each). Germline-derived CDR1 and CDR2 are LGHNA and YNFKEQ. The CDR3 extends over 17 amino acids. V lost 4 bases and J 3 bases, leaving 16 bases between the germline ends. CDR3 bases: TGTGCCAGCAGCCTTGAACTAGGGGCCAGTGGGGCCAACGTCCTGACTTTC. Encoded protein: CASSLELGASGANVLTF.

V and J are TRBV30 and TRBJ2-1; D possibly corresponds to TRBD2 (5 bases). The CDR3 extends over 16 amino acids. Germline V lookup: CDR1 GTSNPN, CDR2 SVGIG (reference sequence). V was pared by 0 bases and J by 1 base, with 13 bases between. CDR3 DNA: TGTGCCTGGAGTGTACGAGGGTTGGTGTCCTACAATGAGCAGTTCTTC. This encodes CAWSVRGLVSYNEQFF. Supplemented by reference TRBV30 and TRBJ2-1, the full variable domain reads SQTIHQWPATLVQPVGSPLSLECTVEGTSNPNLYWYRQAAGRGLQLLFYSVGIGQISSEVPQNLSASRPQDRQFILSSKKLLLSDSGFYLCAWSVRGLVSYNEQFFGPGTRLTVL.

V gene TRBV2 combines with J gene TRBJ1-1; D gene unclear. V was trimmed by 2 bases and J by 0 bases, leaving 10 bases between them. CDR3 length: 15 residues. The germline V gene has CDR1 SNHLY and CDR2 FYNNEI. The CDR3 DNA sequence: TGTGCCAGCAGTGAATGGGCGTTCATGAACACTGAAGCTTTCTTT. Translated: CASSEWAFMNTEAFF.